Below, 6 T cell receptor beta chains from the same sample are listed, as sequenced in a study of tumor-infiltrating lymphocytes in primary liver carcinoma. The source material, about 19-30 mg of unsorted bulk tissue, was used to co-extract RNA and DNA. From around 0.5 ug of total RNA, TCR beta-specific cDNA was reverse-transcribed using a constant-region primer. ARM-PCR was slightly modified, and three nested multiplex PCR rounds with it gave rise to the TCR beta libraries. TRBV1-TRBV30 forward and Cbeta reverse primers drove the first two roughly 11-cycle rounds. MiXCR, run by TCRdb on the multiplex PCR reads, gives a single entry per CDR3 protein. The sample shows roughly 100,000 distinct CDR3 sequences, roughly four fifths of them seen only once. Specimen: liver tumor tissue from sampling region 3. Documented subset: tumor region T3, left-lateral pole. These receptors originate from a man aged 35 to 55 with primary liver carcinoma and hepatitis B virus infection.

As for this clonotype: Relative to the germline gene, one junction end is altered; a read error may explain this. The rearrangement uses TRBV28 and TRBJ1-2; D remains unclear. CDR3 length: 13 amino acids. In germline, CDR1 is MDHEN, CDR2 SYDVKM. The DNA for the CDR3 is TGTGCCAGCTGTTTGGTCACAGACAATGGCTACACCTTC. Translated, it gives CASCLVTDNGYTF.

Concerning this clonotype itself: Compared with germline, one end of the junction differs, possibly owing to a read error. The chain uses TRBV13 and TRBJ2-3; the match to TRBD1 covers 10 bases. CDR3 length: 15 residues. Looked up from germline, CDR1 is PRHDT and CDR2 is FYEKMQ (reference sequence). CDR3: CVSSRGTGGTDTQYF. CDR3 sequence (DNA): TGTGTCAGCAGCCGTGGGACAGGGGGCACAGATACGCAGTATTTT.

V is TRBV7-8 and J is TRBJ1-2; 7 bases match TRBD1. Germline-derived CDR1 and CDR2 are SGHVS and FQNEAQ. This CDR3 comprises 13 residues. The V gene end was trimmed by 6 bases and the J gene end by 9 bases; junction bases not matched to a gene: 10. Written as DNA, the CDR3 is TGTGCCAGCAGTCCAACAGGGGTCTTTAGCTACACCTTC. The encoded protein is CASSPTGVFSYTF.

The rearrangement links TRBV28 to TRBJ2-2; 7 bases line up with TRBD2. The ends lost 9 bases at V and 5 bases at J; junction bases unmatched: 12. Germline V gene sequence: CDR1 MDHEN, CDR2 SYDVKM. This CDR3 has 15 amino acids. CDR3 loop: CARSRNLGGTGELFF. The CDR3 nucleotides read TGTGCCAGAAGTCGGAATTTGGGGGGGACCGGGGAGCTGTTTTTT. The complete variable domain, with remaining parts taken from reference TRBV28 and TRBJ2-2, reads DVKVTQSSRYLVKRTGEKVFLECVQDMDHENMFWYRQDPGLGLRLIYFSYDVKMKEKGDIPEGYSVSREKKERFSLILESASTNQTSMYLCARSRNLGGTGELFFGEGSRLTVL.

Details on this clonotype: A much larger clone differs by one base, so this may be a read error. V gene TRBV28 combines with J gene TRBJ2-7; D might be TRBD2 (6 bases). Germline lookup yields CDR1 MDHEN and CDR2 SYDVKM. The ends were cut back, 3 bases at V and 5 bases at J, with 14 bases in the middle. This CDR3 region has 14 residues. As DNA, the CDR3 is TGTGCCAGCAGTTTCCCAGGGTCTAGCGACGAGCAGTACTTC. Translating gives CASSFPGSSDEQYF. The variable domain in full, completed from reference TRBV28 and TRBJ2-7, reads DVKVTQSSRYLVKRTGEKVFLECVQDMDHENMFWYRQDPGLGLRLIYFSYDVKMKEKGDIPEGYSVSREKKERFSLILESASTNQTSMYLCASSFPGSSDEQYFGPGTRLTVT.

This clonotype was recorded once. The chain recombines TRBV6-1 with TRBJ2-1, with 7 bases lining up with TRBD2. Germline lookup yields CDR1 MNHNS and CDR2 SASEGT. CDR3 length equals 16 residues. V gave up 3 bases and J gave up 6 bases; unmatched junction bases: 11. The CDR3 bases are TGTGCCAGCAGTGACCGCTCCTGGACTAGTGGCAATGAGCAGTTCTTC. Its protein is CASSDRSWTSGNEQFF.